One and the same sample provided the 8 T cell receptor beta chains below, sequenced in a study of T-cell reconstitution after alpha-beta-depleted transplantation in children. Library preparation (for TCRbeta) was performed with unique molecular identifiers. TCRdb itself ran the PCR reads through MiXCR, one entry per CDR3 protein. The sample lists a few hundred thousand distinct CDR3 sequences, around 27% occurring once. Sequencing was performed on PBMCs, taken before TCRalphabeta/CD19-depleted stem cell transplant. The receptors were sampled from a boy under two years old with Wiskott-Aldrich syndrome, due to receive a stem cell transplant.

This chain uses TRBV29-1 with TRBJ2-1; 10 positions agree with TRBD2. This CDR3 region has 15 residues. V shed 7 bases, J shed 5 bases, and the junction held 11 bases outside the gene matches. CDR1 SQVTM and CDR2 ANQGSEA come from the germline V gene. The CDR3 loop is CSARRRTSGDNEQFF. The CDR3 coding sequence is TGCAGCGCCCGACGACGGACTAGCGGCGACAATGAGCAGTTCTTC.

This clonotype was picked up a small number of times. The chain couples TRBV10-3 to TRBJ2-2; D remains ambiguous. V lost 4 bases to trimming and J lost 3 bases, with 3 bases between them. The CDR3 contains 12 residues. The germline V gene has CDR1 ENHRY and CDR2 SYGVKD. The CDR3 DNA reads TGTGCCATCAGTGCCTACACCGGGGAGCTGTTTTTT. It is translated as CAISAYTGELFF.

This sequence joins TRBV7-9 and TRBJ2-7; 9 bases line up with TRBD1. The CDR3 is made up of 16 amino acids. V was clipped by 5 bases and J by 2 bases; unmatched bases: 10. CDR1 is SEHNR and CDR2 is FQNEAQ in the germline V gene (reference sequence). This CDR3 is CASSPRDREWAYEQYF. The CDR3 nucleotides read TGTGCCAGCAGCCCCCGGGACAGGGAATGGGCCTACGAGCAGTACTTC.

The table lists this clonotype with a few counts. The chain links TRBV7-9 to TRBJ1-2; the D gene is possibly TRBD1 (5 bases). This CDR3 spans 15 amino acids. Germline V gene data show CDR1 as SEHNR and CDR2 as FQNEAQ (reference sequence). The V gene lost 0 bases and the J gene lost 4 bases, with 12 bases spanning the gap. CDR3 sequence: CASSLAGAGTYGYTF. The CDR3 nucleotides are TGTGCCAGCAGCTTAGCCGGCGCAGGGACCTATGGCTACACCTTC.

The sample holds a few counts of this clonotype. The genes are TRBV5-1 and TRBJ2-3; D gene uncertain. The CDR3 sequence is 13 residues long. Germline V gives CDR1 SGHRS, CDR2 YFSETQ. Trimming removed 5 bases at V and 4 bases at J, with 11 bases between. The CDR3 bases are TGCGCCAGCAGTCAGGATTTACCAGATACGCAGTATTTT. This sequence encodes CASSQDLPDTQYF. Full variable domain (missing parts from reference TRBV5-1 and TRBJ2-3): KAGVTQTPRYLIKTRGQQVTLSCSPISGHRSVSWYQQTPGQGLQFLFEYFSETQRNKGNFPGRFSGRQFSNSRSEMNVSTLELGDSALYLCASSQDLPDTQYFGPGTRLTVL.

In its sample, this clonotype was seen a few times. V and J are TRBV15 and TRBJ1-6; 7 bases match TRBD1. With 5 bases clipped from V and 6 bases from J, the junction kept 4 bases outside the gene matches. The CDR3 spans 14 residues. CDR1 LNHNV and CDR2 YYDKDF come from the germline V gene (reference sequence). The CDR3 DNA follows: TGTGCCACCAGCGGGACAGCCTTTAATTCACCCCTCCACTTT. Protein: CATSGTAFNSPLHF. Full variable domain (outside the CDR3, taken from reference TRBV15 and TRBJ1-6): DAMVIQNPRYQVTQFGKPVTLSCSQTLNHNVMYWYQQKSSQAPKLLFHYYDKDFNNEADTPDNFQSRRPNTSFCFLDIRSPGLGDTAMYLCATSGTAFNSPLHFGNGTRLTVT.

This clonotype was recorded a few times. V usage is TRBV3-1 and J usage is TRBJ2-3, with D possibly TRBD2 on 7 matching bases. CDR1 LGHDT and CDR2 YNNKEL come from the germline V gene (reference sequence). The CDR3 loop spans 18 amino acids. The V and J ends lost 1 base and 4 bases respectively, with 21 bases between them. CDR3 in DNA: TGTGCCAGCAGCCAAGGCTGGGGGGGCGGGAAACCGTCAGATACGCAGTATTTT. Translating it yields CASSQGWGGGKPSDTQYF.

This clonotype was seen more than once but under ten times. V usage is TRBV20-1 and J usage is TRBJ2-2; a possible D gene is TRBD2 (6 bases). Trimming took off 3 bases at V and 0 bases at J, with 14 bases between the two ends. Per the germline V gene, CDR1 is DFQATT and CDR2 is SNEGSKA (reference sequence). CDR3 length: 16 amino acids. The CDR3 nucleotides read TGCAGTGCTAGCTTCCGGCGGGGCGCGAACACCGGGGAGCTGTTTTTT. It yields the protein CSASFRRGANTGELFF.